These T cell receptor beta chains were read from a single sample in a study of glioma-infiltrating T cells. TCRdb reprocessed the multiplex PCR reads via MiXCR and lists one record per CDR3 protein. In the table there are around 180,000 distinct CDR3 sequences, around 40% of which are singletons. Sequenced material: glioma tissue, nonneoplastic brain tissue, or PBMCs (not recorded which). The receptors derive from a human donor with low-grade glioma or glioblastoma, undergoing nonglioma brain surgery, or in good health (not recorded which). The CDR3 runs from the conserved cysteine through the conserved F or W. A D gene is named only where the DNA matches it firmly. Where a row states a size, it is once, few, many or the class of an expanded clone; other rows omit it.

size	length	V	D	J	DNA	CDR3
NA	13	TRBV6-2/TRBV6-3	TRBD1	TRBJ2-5	TGTGCCAGCAGTATGGACAGGGAAGAGACCCGGTACTTC	CASSMDREETRYF
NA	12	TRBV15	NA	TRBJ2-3	TGTGCCACCAGCACCGCCACGGGTACGAAGTATTTT	CATSTATGTKYF
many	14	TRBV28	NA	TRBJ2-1	TGTGCCAGCAGTTCAAGGACTGAAAACAATGAGCAGTTCTTC	CASSSRTENNEQFF
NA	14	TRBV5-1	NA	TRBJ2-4	TGCGCCAGCAGCTTGGACAGAAATGGGGACATTCAGTACTTC	CASSLDRNGDIQYF
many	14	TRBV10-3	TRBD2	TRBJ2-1	TGTGCCAGTAGCTATGCGGGAGGTTGGAATGAGCAGTTCTTC	CASSYAGGWNEQFF
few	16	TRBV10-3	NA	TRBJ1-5	TGTGCCATCAGCTCCCGTGGCACTTTGGGGCTGGAGCCCCAGCATTTT	CAISSRGTLGLEPQHF
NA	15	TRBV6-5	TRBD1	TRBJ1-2	TGTGCCAGCAGCCGCCGGGACAGGGCCGACTATGTCTACACCTTC	CASSRRDRADYVYTF
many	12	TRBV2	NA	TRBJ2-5	TGTGCCAGCAACGGGGACCAAGAGACCCAGTACTTC	CASNGDQETQYF
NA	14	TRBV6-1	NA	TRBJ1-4	TGTGCCATCAGTGACCGCGGGGGGGATGAAAAACTGTTTTTT	CAISDRGGDEKLFF
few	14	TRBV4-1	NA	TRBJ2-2	TGCGCCAGCAGCCAAGAAAGCCCCACCGGGGAGCTGTTTTTT	CASSQESPTGELFF
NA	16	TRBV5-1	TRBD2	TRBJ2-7	TGCGCCAGCAGCTTGCGAGAGACTAGCGGGAGCTACGAGCAGTACTTC	CASSLRETSGSYEQYF
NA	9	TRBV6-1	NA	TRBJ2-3	TGTGCCATCATTGATACGCAGTATTTT	CAIIDTQYF
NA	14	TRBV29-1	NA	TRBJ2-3	TGCAGCGTTGACCTTGCTGGAAACACAGATACGCAGTATTTT	CSVDLAGNTDTQYF
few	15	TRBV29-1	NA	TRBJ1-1	TGCAGCGTTGCATATTCAGGGAGAAAGGGAACTGAAGCTTTCTTT	CSVAYSGRKGTEAFF
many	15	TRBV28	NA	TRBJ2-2	TGTGCCAGCAGGACAAGCGGTCCGAACACCGGGGAGCTGTTTTTT	CASRTSGPNTGELFF
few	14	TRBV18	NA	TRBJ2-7	TGTGCCAGCTCACCCCGGGACAAGGAGGATGTGCAGTACTTC	CASSPRDKEDVQYF
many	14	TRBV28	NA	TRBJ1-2	TGTGCCAGCAGTGCACCGCCGACAGTCTATGGCTACACCTTC	CASSAPPTVYGYTF
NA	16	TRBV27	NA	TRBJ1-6	TGTGCAAGCAGTTTCAGGTTAGCAGGGGCTTATTCACCCCTCCACTTT	CASSFRLAGAYSPLHF
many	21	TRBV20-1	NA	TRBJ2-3	TGCAGTGCTAGAGATCTGGGACAGGGGGGCTTCCTAGCGGGAGTACGAGATACGCAGTATTTT	CSARDLGQGGFLAGVRDTQYF
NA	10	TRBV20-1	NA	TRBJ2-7	TGCAGTGCTAGGGGGGACGAGCAGTACTTC	CSARGDEQYF
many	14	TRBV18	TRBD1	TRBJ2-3	TGTGCCAGCTCACGGGGACAGTACACAGATACGCAGTATTTT	CASSRGQYTDTQYF
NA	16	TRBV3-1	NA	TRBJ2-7	TGTGCCAGCAGCCAAGTTCGAAACGGGAGAGGGGACGAGCAGTACTTC	CASSQVRNGRGDEQYF
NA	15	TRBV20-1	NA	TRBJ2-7	TGCAGTGCTAGTCCGACTAGAGGGAGGCTCGATGAGCAGTACTTC	CSASPTRGRLDEQYF
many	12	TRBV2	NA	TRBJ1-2	TGTGCCAGGGGTACAGTGAGCTATGGCTACACCTTC	CARGTVSYGYTF
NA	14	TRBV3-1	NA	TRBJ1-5	TGTGCCAGCAGCCAGCAAGGGGGGAGGCAGCCCGAGCATTTT	CASSQQGGRQPEHF
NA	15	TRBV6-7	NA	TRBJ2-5	TGTGCCAGCATAACCACCGGACTTGAGGAAGAGACCCAGTACTTC	CASITTGLEEETQYF
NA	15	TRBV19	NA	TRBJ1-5	TGTGCCAGTACCGAGGCGGGACCGAGAAATCAGCCCCAGCATTTT	CASTEAGPRNQPQHF
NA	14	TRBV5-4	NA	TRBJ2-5	TGTGCCACCTCCGACAGAGATATTAAAGAGACCCAGTACTTC	CATSDRDIKETQYF
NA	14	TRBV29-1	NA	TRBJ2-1	TGCAGCGTTGGGCCCGGTGGATCCTACAATGAGCAGTTCTTC	CSVGPGGSYNEQFF
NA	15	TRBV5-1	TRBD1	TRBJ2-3	TGCGCCAGCATCCCGTCGACAGGGGGGACATATACGCAGTATTTT	CASIPSTGGTYTQYF
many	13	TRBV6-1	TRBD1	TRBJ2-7	TGTGCCAGCAGCCGGGACAGTACCTACGAGCAGTACTTC	CASSRDSTYEQYF
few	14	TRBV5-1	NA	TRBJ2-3	TGCGCCAGCAGCTCCGGGATCAACACAGATACGCAGTATTTT	CASSSGINTDTQYF
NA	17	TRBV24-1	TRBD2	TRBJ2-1	TGTGCCACCAGTGAGAGTGATGAGCGGGACGTAAGGAATGAGCAGTTCTTC	CATSESDERDVRNEQFF
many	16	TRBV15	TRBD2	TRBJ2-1	TGTGCCACCAGCCCAACGACGGGGGGGACCTACAATGAGCAGTTCTTC	CATSPTTGGTYNEQFF
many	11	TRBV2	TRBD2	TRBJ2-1	TGTGCCAGCAGTGGGCGGGAGGGCATGTTCTTC	CASSGREGMFF
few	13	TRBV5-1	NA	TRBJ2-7	TGCGCCAGCAGCTTGGACTGGGTCTACGAGCAGTACTTC	CASSLDWVYEQYF
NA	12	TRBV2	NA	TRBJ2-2	TGTGCCAGCAGTTCGACAGCCGGGGAGCTGTTTTTT	CASSSTAGELFF
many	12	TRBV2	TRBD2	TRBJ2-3	TGTGCCAGCAGGCGGGGGGGAGATACGCAGTATTTT	CASRRGGDTQYF
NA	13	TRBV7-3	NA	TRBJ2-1	TGTGCCAGCAGCTTAACGTATAGGGGGGAAGAGTCCTTC	CASSLTYRGEESF
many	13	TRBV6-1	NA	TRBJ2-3	TGTGCCAGCAGTGAGCGGCACACAGATACGCAGTATTTT	CASSERHTDTQYF